This is a list of T cell receptor beta chains from one sample in a study of T-cell memory formation after mild COVID-19. TCRdb processed the 5' RACE reads anew with MiXCR; each CDR3 protein has one entry. In the table there are roughly 28,000 distinct CDR3 sequences, 9% to 15% of which are singletons. The sample comprised PBMCs or a T cell subset sorted from them (not recorded which). These receptors were collected from an adult woman who had mild COVID-19 (a few samples of this study predate the infection). Cell type and time point are not known. The CDR3 runs from the conserved cysteine through the conserved F or W. D genes are given only for firm matches. Clone size is stated in some rows and not others, as once, few, many or a class when expanded.

CDR3: CASSIDPGTNSNEQFF
DNA: TGCGCCAGCAGCATCGACCCCGGGACTAATTCAAATGAGCAGTTCTTC
V: TRBV5-1
size: many
J: TRBJ2-1
D: TRBD2

CDR3: CATTSGTYLSNEQFF
DNA: TGTGCCACCACTAGCGGGACCTATTTATCCAATGAGCAGTTCTTC
V: TRBV15
size: many
J: TRBJ2-1
D: TRBD2

CDR3: CASRRQGNYGYTF
DNA: TGTGCCAGCAGACGACAGGGGAACTATGGCTACACCTTC
V: TRBV12-3/TRBV12-4
size: few
J: TRBJ1-2
D: TRBD1

CDR3: CASSFGQPSYEQYF
DNA: TGTGCCAGCAGCTTTGGACAGCCCTCCTACGAGCAGTACTTC
V: TRBV7-9
size: many
J: TRBJ2-7
D: .

CDR3: CASSYKGDTGELFF
DNA: TGTGCCAGCAGTTACAAAGGGGACACCGGGGAGCTGTTTTTT
V: TRBV6-2/TRBV6-3
size: many
J: TRBJ2-2
D: .

CDR3: CASTLGGQQETQYF
DNA: TGTGCCAGCACCTTGGGTGGGCAGCAAGAGACCCAGTACTTC
V: TRBV7-6
size: many
J: TRBJ2-5
D: .

CDR3: CASSQPIRDKYNEQFF
DNA: TGCGCCAGCAGCCAACCGATCCGGGACAAGTACAATGAGCAGTTCTTC
V: TRBV4-1
size: many
J: TRBJ2-1
D: .

CDR3: CATSRDRDNYEQYF
DNA: TGTGCCACCAGCAGAGACCGGGACAACTACGAGCAGTACTTC
V: TRBV15
size: many
J: TRBJ2-7
D: .

CDR3: CAIRDSSTDTQYF
DNA: TGTGCCATCCGGGACTCTAGCACAGATACGCAGTATTTT
V: TRBV10-3
size: .
J: TRBJ2-3
D: .

CDR3: CAISESGLAGRTTYTDTQYF
DNA: TGTGCCATCAGTGAGTCGGGACTAGCGGGGCGGACCACCTACACAGATACGCAGTATTTT
V: TRBV10-3
size: many
J: TRBJ2-3
D: TRBD2

CDR3: CASSQNRGGGGVDTQYF
DNA: TGCGCCAGCAGCCAGAACCGAGGGGGCGGAGGGGTAGATACGCAGTATTTT
V: TRBV4-1
size: many
J: TRBJ2-3
D: .

CDR3: CASSRTDQETQYF
DNA: TGTGCCAGCAGCCGGACAGACCAAGAGACCCAGTACTTC
V: TRBV7-9
size: many
J: TRBJ2-5
D: .

CDR3: CASSASYEQYF
DNA: TGTGCCAGCAGCGCGTCCTACGAGCAGTACTTC
V: TRBV11-2
size: many
J: TRBJ2-7
D: .

CDR3: CALRDGTTNTEAFF
DNA: TGTGCCCTCCGGGACGGGACTACGAACACTGAAGCTTTCTTT
V: TRBV7-9
size: many
J: TRBJ1-1
D: .

CDR3: CASPPSTTYNEQFF
DNA: TGTGCCAGCCCCCCGTCTACCACCTACAATGAGCAGTTCTTC
V: TRBV28
size: .
J: TRBJ2-1
D: .

CDR3: CATSDLKSRADEQFF
DNA: TGTGCCACCAGTGATTTGAAATCCAGGGCCGATGAGCAGTTCTTC
V: TRBV24-1
size: many
J: TRBJ2-1
D: .

CDR3: CASSFGGRRTEAFF
DNA: TGTGCCAGCAGCTTCGGGGGACGGAGAACTGAAGCTTTCTTT
V: TRBV7-6
size: many
J: TRBJ1-1
D: .

CDR3: CASSPWRGRNEKLFF
DNA: TGTGCCAGCAGCCCTTGGAGGGGCCGAAATGAAAAACTGTTTTTT
V: TRBV9
size: many
J: TRBJ1-4
D: .

CDR3: CASSPQDRGSYEQYF
DNA: TGTGCCAGCTCACCGCAGGACAGGGGTTCCTACGAGCAGTACTTC
V: TRBV18
size: .
J: TRBJ2-7
D: TRBD1

CDR3: CASSHSRSSYNSPLHF
DNA: TGCGCCAGCAGCCATTCTAGGAGCTCCTATAATTCACCCCTCCACTTT
V: TRBV4-3
size: many
J: TRBJ1-6
D: .

CDR3: CASRPTSGGFQETQYF
DNA: TGTGCCAGCAGACCGACTAGCGGGGGCTTCCAAGAGACCCAGTACTTC
V: TRBV11-2
size: .
J: TRBJ2-5
D: TRBD2

CDR3: CASSQGGRQDYGYTF
DNA: TGCGCCAGCAGCCAAGGAGGGAGACAGGATTATGGCTACACCTTC
V: TRBV4-1
size: many
J: TRBJ1-2
D: .

CDR3: CASSASPAGVRNQPQHF
DNA: TGTGCCAGCAGTGCATCCCCTGCGGGGGTACGCAATCAGCCCCAGCATTTT
V: TRBV2
size: many
J: TRBJ1-5
D: .

CDR3: CASSGSLGQDSPLHF
DNA: TGCGCCAGCAGCGGGAGCTTGGGGCAGGATTCACCCCTCCACTTT
V: TRBV5-1
size: many
J: TRBJ1-6
D: .

CDR3: CASSHPLSYNEQFF
DNA: TGTGCCAGCAGCCATCCCCTCTCCTACAATGAGCAGTTCTTC
V: TRBV5-6
size: many
J: TRBJ2-1
D: .

CDR3: CASSLSGSPEAFF
DNA: TGTGCCAGCAGTTTATCGGGTTCCCCTGAAGCTTTCTTT
V: TRBV27
size: many
J: TRBJ1-1
D: .